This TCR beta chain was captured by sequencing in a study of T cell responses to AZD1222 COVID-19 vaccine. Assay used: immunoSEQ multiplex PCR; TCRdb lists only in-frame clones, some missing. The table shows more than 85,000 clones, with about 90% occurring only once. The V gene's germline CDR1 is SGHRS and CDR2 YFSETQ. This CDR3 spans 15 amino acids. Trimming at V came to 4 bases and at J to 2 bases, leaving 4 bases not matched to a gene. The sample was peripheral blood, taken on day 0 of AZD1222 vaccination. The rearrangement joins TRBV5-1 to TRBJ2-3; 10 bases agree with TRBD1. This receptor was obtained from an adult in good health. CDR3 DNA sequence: TGCGCCAGCAGCCTCGGGACAGGGGACACAGATACGCAGTATTTT. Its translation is CASSLGTGDTDTQYF.